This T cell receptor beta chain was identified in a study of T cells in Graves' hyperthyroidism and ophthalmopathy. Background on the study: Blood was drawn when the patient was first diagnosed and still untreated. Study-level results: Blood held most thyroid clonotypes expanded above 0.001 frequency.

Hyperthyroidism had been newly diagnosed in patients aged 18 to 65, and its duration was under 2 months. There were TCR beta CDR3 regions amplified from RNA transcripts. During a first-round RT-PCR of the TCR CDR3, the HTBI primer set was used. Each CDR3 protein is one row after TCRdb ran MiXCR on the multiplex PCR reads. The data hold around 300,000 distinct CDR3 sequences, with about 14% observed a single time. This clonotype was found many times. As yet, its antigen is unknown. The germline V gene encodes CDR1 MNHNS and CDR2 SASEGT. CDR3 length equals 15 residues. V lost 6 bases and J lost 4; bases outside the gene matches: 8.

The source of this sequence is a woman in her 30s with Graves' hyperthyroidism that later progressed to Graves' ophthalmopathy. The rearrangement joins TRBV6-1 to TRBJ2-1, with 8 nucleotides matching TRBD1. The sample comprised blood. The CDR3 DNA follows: TGTGCCAGCAGGGACAGGGCCGCGGTTTACAATGAGCAGTTCTTC. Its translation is CASRDRAAVYNEQFF.